Sequencing of this T cell receptor (beta chain) was carried out in a study of T cells in Graves' hyperthyroidism and ophthalmopathy. On the study more broadly: At initial diagnosis, before any treatment had begun, peripheral blood was obtained.

Amplified regions were TCR beta CDR3 sequences from RNA transcripts. The TCR CDR3 first-round RT-PCR relied on the HTBI primer set. MiXCR was run by TCRdb on the multiplex PCR reads, yielding one entry per CDR3 protein. Among more than 500,000 distinct CDR3 sequences listed, 15% to 20% were seen once. Exclusions: uncontrolled infection, other autoimmune disease, pregnancy, lactation. Diagnoses were made from clinical symptoms, serum measures (thyroxine and TRAb), thyroid ultrasound and orbital computed tomography. Extraction of PBMCs used 7.5 to 10 ml of fresh peripheral blood. The V gene's germline CDR1 is MDHEN and CDR2 SYDVKM. CDR3 length: 15 residues.

The sequence was collected from a woman in her twenties or thirties with Graves' ophthalmopathy. Material for sequencing was blood. This rearrangement joins TRBV28 to TRBJ2-7; maybe TRBD1 (5 bases). The J call is uncertain, as TRBJ2-1 better fits the DNA end. The CDR3 region is CASTPVPDSSYEQFF. The CDR3, as DNA: TGTGCCAGCACCCCTGTCCCTGACAGCTCCTACGAGCAGTTCTTC.